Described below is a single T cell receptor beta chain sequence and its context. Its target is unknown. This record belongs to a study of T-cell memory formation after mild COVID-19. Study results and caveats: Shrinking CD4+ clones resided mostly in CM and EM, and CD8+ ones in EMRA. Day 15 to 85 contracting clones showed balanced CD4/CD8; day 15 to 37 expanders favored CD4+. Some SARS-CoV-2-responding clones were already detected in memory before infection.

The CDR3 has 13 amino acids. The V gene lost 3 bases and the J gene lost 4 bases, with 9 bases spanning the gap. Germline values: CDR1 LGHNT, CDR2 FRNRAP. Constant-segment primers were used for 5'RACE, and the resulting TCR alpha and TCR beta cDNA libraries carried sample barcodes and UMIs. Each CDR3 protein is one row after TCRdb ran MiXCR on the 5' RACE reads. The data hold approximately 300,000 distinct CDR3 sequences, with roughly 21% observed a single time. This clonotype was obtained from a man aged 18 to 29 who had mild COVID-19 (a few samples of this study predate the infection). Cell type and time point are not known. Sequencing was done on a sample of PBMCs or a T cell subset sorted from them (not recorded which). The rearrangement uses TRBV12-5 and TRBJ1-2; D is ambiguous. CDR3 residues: CASGFGRSYGYTF. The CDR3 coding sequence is TGTGCTAGTGGTTTCGGCAGAAGCTATGGCTACACCTTC.